These 20 T cell receptor beta chains share one sample of origin, sequenced in a study of shared clonotypes between healthy human individuals. The repertoire was sequenced with immunoSEQ multiplex PCR; TCRdb's copy has only in-frame clones and lacks some. The sample has approximately 650,000 clones; nearly 97% are singletons. The naive CD8 subset, CD45RO-negative cells positively selected for CCR7, excluded terminally differentiated effector memory CD45RA+ cells. The sequencing sample was made of naive CD8+ T cells sorted from blood. The receptors originated from a woman aged 30 to 39 in good health.

This chain links TRBV11-2 with TRBJ1-6; D may be TRBD1 (5 bases). V lost 2 bases to trimming and J lost 14 bases, with 13 bases between them. The CDR3 is made up of 13 amino acids. The germline V gene encodes CDR1 SGHAT and CDR2 FQNNGV. CDR3 sequence: CASSLFVTESLHF. The DNA for the CDR3 is TGTGCCAGCAGCTTATTTGTGACAGAGTCCCTCCACTTT.

The chain combines TRBV9 with TRBJ1-3; D uncertain. Germline V gene sequence: CDR1 SGDLS, CDR2 YYNGEE. V lost 4 bases, J lost 0 bases, and 17 bases lay in between. The CDR3 is 17 amino acids. The CDR3 bases are TGTGCCAGCAGCAAAGGCGGGGTTTCAAGCTCTGGAAACACCATATATTTT. Protein: CASSKGGVSSSGNTIYF.

The V gene is TRBV9, the J gene TRBJ2-3; D not resolved. Trimming left V 0 bases short and J 4 bases short, with 3 bases between. The CDR3 consists of 12 residues. Germline CDR1 is SGDLS and CDR2 is YYNGEE. CDR3 coding DNA: TGTGCCAGCAGCGTAGACCCAGATACGCAGTATTTT. Translation: CASSVDPDTQYF.

The chain uses TRBV7-9 and TRBJ2-3, with D possibly being TRBD1 (5 bases). Germline V lookup: CDR1 SEHNR, CDR2 FQNEAQ (reference sequence). Trimming took 8 bases from V and 6 from J, leaving 15 bases between them. CDR3 size: 13 residues. The CDR3: CASQMGPGDTQYF. CDR3 DNA: TGTGCCAGCCAGATGGGTCCAGGGGATACGCAGTATTTT.

V and J are TRBV28 and TRBJ1-5; perhaps TRBD1 as D (5 bases). The V and J ends lost 6 bases and 0 bases respectively, with 12 bases between them. The CDR3 extends over 15 amino acids. Germline lookup yields CDR1 MDHEN and CDR2 SYDVKM. The CDR3 region is CASRPGLSSNQPQHF. Written as DNA, the CDR3 is TGTGCCAGCAGGCCAGGGCTAAGTAGCAATCAGCCCCAGCATTTT. The whole variable domain, remainder taken from reference TRBV28 and TRBJ1-5, is DVKVTQSSRYLVKRTGEKVFLECVQDMDHENMFWYRQDPGLGLRLIYFSYDVKMKEKGDIPEGYSVSREKKERFSLILESASTNQTSMYLCASRPGLSSNQPQHFGDGTRLSIL.

The chain combines TRBV27 with TRBJ2-1, with 10 bases identical to TRBD2. The CDR3 totals 15 residues. The V segment lost 3 bases and the J segment 7 bases; nucleotides outside the gene matches: 6. Germline V CDR1 and CDR2: MNHEY, SMNVEV (reference sequence). CDR3 protein: CASSLGGLATNEQFF. In DNA form, the CDR3 reads TGTGCCAGCAGTTTGGGGGGACTAGCGACGAATGAGCAGTTCTTC.

This chain connects TRBV7-9 to TRBJ2-7; no reliable D call. Germline CDR1 and CDR2: SEHNR and FQNEAQ (reference sequence). Trimming took off 5 bases at V and 0 bases at J, with 17 bases between the two ends. This CDR3 spans 16 amino acids. The CDR3 bases are TGTGCCAGCAGCCATGACCAGACTTCTTACTCCTACGAGCAGTACTTC. Encoded protein: CASSHDQTSYSYEQYF.

The chain is built from TRBV7-9 and TRBJ1-1, with a tentative D call TRBD1 (5 bases). V was cut by 3 bases and J by 5 bases, with 7 bases left in between. The CDR3 consists of 12 residues. Germline V CDR1 and CDR2: SEHNR, FQNEAQ (reference sequence). The CDR3 protein is CASSLWGTEAFF. The CDR3 DNA is TGTGCCAGCAGCTTGTGGGGGACTGAAGCTTTCTTT.

The rearrangement joins TRBV10-3 to TRBJ1-3; D not resolved. The CDR3 contains 15 residues. V lost 3 bases, J lost 1 base, and 10 bases lay in between. The V gene's germline CDR1 is ENHRY and CDR2 SYGVKD. The CDR3 bases are TGTGCCATCAGTGATAAGATTTCATCTGGAAACACCATATATTTT. Its translation: CAISDKISSGNTIYF.

This chain uses TRBV28 with TRBJ2-3, with TRBD2 matching 13 bases. CDR3 length: 16 amino acids. CDR1 and CDR2 (germline): MDHEN, SYDVKM. Trimming cost V 4 bases and J 5 bases; bases outside gene matches: 6. The CDR3 coding sequence is TGTGCCAGCAGTTGGACTAGCGGGAGAGTTTTAGATACGCAGTATTTT. Translating it yields CASSWTSGRVLDTQYF.

The J gene is TRBJ2-1, the V gene TRBV27; D is perhaps TRBD2 (6 bases). This CDR3 contains 13 residues. The V and J ends lost 11 bases and 4 bases respectively, with 15 bases between them. Per the germline V gene, CDR1 is MNHEY and CDR2 is SMNVEV (reference sequence). CDR3 region: CAAGLATYNEQFF. In DNA form, the CDR3 reads TGTGCCGCGGGGCTAGCGACGTACAATGAGCAGTTCTTC.

The chain is built from TRBV18 and TRBJ1-4, with 7 bases that match TRBD1. The CDR3 totals 14 residues. CDR1 is KGHSH and CDR2 is LQKENI in the germline V gene. Trimming cost V 3 bases and J 3 bases; bases outside gene matches: 1. The DNA for the CDR3 is TGTGCCAGCTCACCCGGGACAGCTAATGAAAAACTGTTTTTT. This encodes CASSPGTANEKLFF.

This chain connects TRBV7-6 to TRBJ2-5; D not certain. Trimming stripped 0 bases from V and 4 bases from J, with 0 bases between. CDR1 is SGHVS and CDR2 is FNYEAQ in the germline V gene. The CDR3 extends over 11 amino acids. The CDR3 spells CASSLAETQYF. DNA for the CDR3: TGTGCCAGCAGCTTAGCAGAGACCCAGTACTTC.

The V and J genes are TRBV28 and TRBJ1-5, with a possible D match to TRBD1 (5 bases). The CDR3 has 14 residues. CDR1 is MDHEN and CDR2 is SYDVKM in the germline V gene. V lost 3 bases, J lost 2 bases, and 8 bases lay in between. The DNA for the CDR3 is TGTGCCAGCAGTTTTTCCAGGGGCAATCAGCCCCAGCATTTT. Its translation is CASSFSRGNQPQHF.

The chain employs TRBV7-9 and TRBJ2-3; 14 nucleotides match TRBD2. In germline, CDR1 is SEHNR, CDR2 FQNEAQ (reference sequence). J was trimmed by 2 bases and V by 5 bases; bases with no gene match: 9. The CDR3 contains 18 residues. The CDR3 loop reads CASSEGLAGGLNTDTQYF. CDR3 nucleotide sequence: TGTGCCAGCAGCGAAGGACTAGCGGGAGGTTTAAACACAGATACGCAGTATTTT.

V usage is TRBV7-9 and J usage is TRBJ2-1; no clear D. V was cut by 5 bases and J by 4 bases, with 15 bases left in between. Per germline, CDR1 SEHNR and CDR2 FQNEAQ (reference sequence). CDR3 length: 15 residues. The CDR3 sequence is CASSPDLRLYNEQFF. The CDR3 DNA reads TGTGCCAGCAGCCCGGACCTCCGACTTTACAATGAGCAGTTCTTC. Using reference TRBV7-9 and TRBJ2-1 for the parts outside the CDR3, the full variable domain is DTGVSQNPRHKITKRGQNVTFRCDPISEHNRLYWYRQTLGQGPEFLTYFQNEAQLEKSRLLSDRFSAERPKGSFSTLEIQRTEQGDSAMYLCASSPDLRLYNEQFFGPGTRLTVL.

This clone came up once. The gene calls are TRBV19 and TRBJ1-3, with D possibly being TRBD1 (5 bases). The length of the CDR3 is 16 residues. CDR1 and CDR2 from the germline V gene are LNHDA and SQIVND (reference sequence). V was clipped by 7 bases and J by 2 bases, with 18 bases between them. CDR3 sequence reads: CASTPRNRPPGNTIYF. The CDR3, as DNA: TGTGCCAGTACCCCGAGGAACAGGCCGCCTGGAAACACCATATATTTT.

As DNA, the CDR3 is TGTGCCAGCAGCTTAGGTCACAGTTCCTACGAGCAGTACTTC. This sequence encodes CASSLGHSSYEQYF. The V gene is TRBV7-9, the J gene TRBJ2-7, with D unclear. This CDR3 is 14 amino acids long. V was clipped by 1 base and J by 1 base, with 8 bases between them. Per germline, CDR1 SEHNR and CDR2 FQNEAQ (reference sequence).

This chain joins TRBV6-1 and TRBJ1-3, with D possibly matching TRBD1 (5 bases). Looked up from germline, CDR1 is MNHNS and CDR2 is SASEGT. The germline V and J ends were trimmed by 6 bases and 0 bases, with 12 bases remaining between them. The CDR3 length is 15 residues. CDR3 DNA: TGTGCCAGCAGCCCAGGGATCGACTCTGGAAACACCATATATTTT. Protein: CASSPGIDSGNTIYF.

The V gene is TRBV11-2, the J gene TRBJ1-2, with D unclear. V lost 1 base, J lost 8 bases, and 11 bases lay in between. Germline-derived CDR1 and CDR2 are SGHAT and FQNNGV. The CDR3 spans 13 residues. This CDR3 is CASSLGRVKGYTF. CDR3 nucleotides: TGTGCCAGCAGCTTAGGCAGAGTGAAAGGCTACACCTTC.